The 11 T cell receptor beta chains listed next were all sequenced from one sample in a study of OX40 agonist ivuxolimab in advanced cancers. Profiling relied on immunoSEQ multiplex PCR, and the TCRdb table lists in-frame clones only, not all of them. The sample has 80,000 to 85,000 clones; under 90% are singletons. This specimen consisted of CD4+ or CD8+ T cells sorted from blood, obtained in a trial of the OX40 agonist ivuxolimab. The receptor source for this set is an adult with an advanced solid tumor such as melanoma, head and neck, liver or kidney cancer.

The chain recombines TRBV5-1 with TRBJ2-6; 9 nucleotides match TRBD1. The length of the CDR3 is 18 residues. Per germline, CDR1 SGHRS and CDR2 YFSETQ. V trimming: 4 bases; J trimming: 3 bases; junction bases outside the gene matches: 11. The CDR3 nucleotides are TGCGCCAGCAGCCTCTCCCCACAGGGGGCTCTTGGGGCCAACGTCCTGACTTTC. It yields the protein CASSLSPQGALGANVLTF.

This clone was found once. The chain recombines TRBV2 with TRBJ1-1; D uncertain. The V gene's germline CDR1 is SNHLY and CDR2 FYNNEI. The CDR3 contains 13 residues. V lost 8 bases and J lost 2, with 12 bases in between. The CDR3, as DNA: TGTGCCAGCGCGTACAGAGAAAACACTGAAGCTTTCTTT. This encodes CASAYRENTEAFF.

The genes are TRBV5-1 and TRBJ2-3; 7 bases align to TRBD2. The germline V gene has CDR1 SGHRS and CDR2 YFSETQ. The length of the CDR3 is 16 residues. Unmatched junction bases numbered 7, after V lost 1 base and J lost 2 bases. The chain's CDR3 is CASSLLSGDPTDTQYF. The CDR3 DNA reads TGCGCCAGCAGCTTGCTGAGCGGGGATCCCACAGATACGCAGTATTTT.

V is TRBV5-6 and J is TRBJ2-4; tentative D call: TRBD1 (6 bases). Germline V gene data show CDR1 as SGHDT and CDR2 as YYEEEE. This CDR3 comprises 14 residues. Trimming took off 2 bases at V and 9 bases at J, with 15 bases between the two ends. CDR3 bases: TGTGCCAGCAGCTTCCAACAGGGTTGGGGCATTCAGTACTTC. Translating it yields CASSFQQGWGIQYF.

J is TRBJ2-1 and V is TRBV6-4, with 11 bases that match TRBD2. Germline trimming cut 6 bases from V and 9 bases from J; bases unmatched to any gene: 10. Looked up from germline, CDR1 is MRHNA and CDR2 is SNTAGT. This CDR3 is built from 15 residues. CDR3 DNA: TGTGCCAGCAGGGAACTAGCGGGGGCCCAGGGTGAGCAGTTCTTC. Translating it yields CASRELAGAQGEQFF.

The V and J genes are TRBV5-1 and TRBJ2-7; a weak D match, TRBD2 (6 bases). The CDR3 is 12 residues long. V shed 5 bases and J shed 3 bases, with 9 bases lying between them. Germline CDR1 reads SGHRS; CDR2 reads YFSETQ. CDR3 nucleotide sequence: TGCGCCAGCAGGATTAGCGGCTACGAGCAGTACTTC. As protein: CASRISGYEQYF.

This clone was seen once. The chain joins TRBV2 to TRBJ2-7; TRBD1 matches 11 bases. Germline V lookup: CDR1 SNHLY, CDR2 FYNNEI. J gave up 4 bases and V 8 bases, and 7 bases lay outside the gene matches. The length of the CDR3 is 14 residues. In DNA form, the CDR3 reads TGTGCCAGCGGCCGGGACAGGGGGAATTACGAGCAGTACGTC. It translates to CASGRDRGNYEQYV.

This clone was counted once. The chain couples TRBV27 to TRBJ2-5; 12 nucleotides agree with TRBD2. CDR3 length: 16 residues. V dropped 3 bases and J dropped 7; count of bases not matched to a gene: 9. CDR1 MNHEY and CDR2 SMNVEV come from the germline V gene (reference sequence). The CDR3 DNA reads TGTGCCAGCAGTTTCTCCGCCCTAGCGGGAGGGGGGACCCAGTACTTC. It codes for CASSFSALAGGGTQYF.

The CDR3 reads CASSLRGQGAGETQYF. The CDR3 nucleotides are TGCGCCAGCAGCTTGAGGGGACAGGGGGCAGGGGAGACCCAGTACTTC. The V call is TRBV5-1, the J call TRBJ2-5; 12 bases map to TRBD1. Germline-derived CDR1 and CDR2 are SGHRS and YFSETQ. V trimming: 1 base; J trimming: 5 bases; junction bases outside the gene matches: 6. The length of the CDR3 is 16 residues.

As to this clone: The junction and the germline gene differ at one end; a read error may be behind it. The genes are TRBV12-5 and TRBJ2-1; D gene uncertain. The V gene's germline CDR1 is LGHNT and CDR2 FRNRAP. The CDR3 totals 13 residues. In DNA, the CDR3 is TGTGCTAGTGGTTCCATCAGGAACAATGAGGAGTTCTTC. Protein product: CASGSIRNNEEFF.

The table lists this clone with a few counts. The chain couples TRBV6-1 to TRBJ1-3; D uncertain. The V end lost 7 bases, the J end lost 0 bases, and 10 bases lay between the germline ends. The CDR3 length is 14 residues. Per the germline V gene, CDR1 is MNHNS and CDR2 is SASEGT. CDR3 in amino acids: CASNPRGSGNTIYF. CDR3 coding DNA: TGTGCCAGCAACCCTCGCGGCTCTGGAAACACCATATATTTT.